This TCR beta chain came from a study of long-term antiretroviral therapy in people with HIV. It was version v3.0 of the immunoSEQ assay that was run at survey level. Assay: immunoSEQ multiplex PCR; the TCRdb copy retains only in-frame clones and omits some. The table includes 30,000 or so clones, more than 85% detected once. V was cut by 5 bases and J by 1 base, with 4 bases left in between. This CDR3 has 12 amino acids. Germline V gene lookup returns CDR1 SGHNT and CDR2 YENEEA. On this clone itself: The antigen is unknown.

Donors needed at least one pre-ART PBMC sample plus at least two post-ART samples. Overall study findings and caveats: Subsequent to ART, diversity was augmented yet persisted below that of transplant donor controls. Clones with expansion before ART led the repertoire at all time points. Nothing was known about ART adherence, viral resistance or changes in therapy.

The chain is built from TRBV11-3 and TRBJ2-3; no clear D gene. The source was unsorted PBMCs, collected 6.2 years after starting antiretroviral therapy. The sequence was obtained from a man in his forties with HIV. This CDR3 is CASSPGTDTQYF. The DNA for the CDR3 is TGTGCCAGCAGCCCCGGCACAGATACGCAGTATTTT.